Listed below are T cell receptor beta chains from one sample, sequenced in a study of blood T cells in healthy people across ages. Using its own MiXCR run on the 5' RACE reads, TCRdb lists one record per CDR3 protein. The sample contains 1.6 million or so distinct CDR3 sequences, approximately 32% of which appear only once. Sequenced sample: blood. The receptors derive from a woman aged 25 to 39 in good health. The CDR3 runs from the conserved cysteine through the conserved F or W. Fields, in order: V gene, clone size, D gene, CDR3 length, J gene, CDR3 DNA, CDR3 protein. D genes are given only for firm matches. The listing skips clone size in some rows; elsewhere it reads once, few, many or a size class.

>TRBV20-1|NA|TRBD1|15|TRBJ2-2
TGCAGTGCGGAAGGACAGGTTGGGAACACCGGGGAGCTGTTTTTT
CSAEGQVGNTGELFF
>TRBV4-1|NA|TRBD2|16|TRBJ2-5
TGCGCCAGCAGCCAGGGACCTAGCGGGAGGGGCGAGACCCAGTACTTC
CASSQGPSGRGETQYF
>TRBV5-1|few|TRBD1|15|TRBJ1-1
TGCGCCAGCAGCTTTAGGACAGGTACCGCTAATGAAGCTTTCTTT
CASSFRTGTANEAFF
>TRBV27|once|NA|14|TRBJ2-7
TGTGTCAGCAGAGGGCTAATTAGCTCCTACGAGCAGTACTTC
CVSRGLISSYEQYF
>TRBV5-5|NA|NA|13|TRBJ1-4
TGTGCCAGCGGGTCGGGGGGGAATGAAAAACTGTTTTTT
CASGSGGNEKLFF
>TRBV4-1|few|TRBD1|16|TRBJ2-7
TGCGCCAGCAGCCAAGGGCCCGGGACAGGGGGCGACGAGCAGTACTTC
CASSQGPGTGGDEQYF
>TRBV7-2|NA|TRBD2|15|TRBJ2-5
TGTGCCAGCGGCTTCATTGGACTAGCGGGAGAGACCCAGTACTTC
CASGFIGLAGETQYF
>TRBV4-1|NA|NA|17|TRBJ2-7
TGCGCCAGCAGCCAATTCCCCTCCGGGACAAGGATCTACGAGCAGTACTTC
CASSQFPSGTRIYEQYF
>TRBV7-3|NA|NA|14|TRBJ2-5
TGTGCCAGCAGTATAACAGGGTCCGGGGAGACCCAGTACTTC
CASSITGSGETQYF
>TRBV29-1|NA|NA|13|TRBJ2-7
TGCAGCGTTGAAGATCCACTTAGCGACGAGCAGTACTTC
CSVEDPLSDEQYF
>TRBV28|NA|NA|15|TRBJ2-7
TGTGCCAGCAGTTCTGCCTCAGAACTGTCCTACGAGCAGTACTTC
CASSSASELSYEQYF
>TRBV6-1|NA|NA|11|TRBJ2-1
TGTGCCAGCAGTGACAGGGTCGAGCAGTTCTTC
CASSDRVEQFF
>TRBV6-6|few|TRBD1|14|TRBJ1-2
TGTGCCAGCAGCCTGTACGGACAGGGCGATGGCTACACCTTC
CASSLYGQGDGYTF